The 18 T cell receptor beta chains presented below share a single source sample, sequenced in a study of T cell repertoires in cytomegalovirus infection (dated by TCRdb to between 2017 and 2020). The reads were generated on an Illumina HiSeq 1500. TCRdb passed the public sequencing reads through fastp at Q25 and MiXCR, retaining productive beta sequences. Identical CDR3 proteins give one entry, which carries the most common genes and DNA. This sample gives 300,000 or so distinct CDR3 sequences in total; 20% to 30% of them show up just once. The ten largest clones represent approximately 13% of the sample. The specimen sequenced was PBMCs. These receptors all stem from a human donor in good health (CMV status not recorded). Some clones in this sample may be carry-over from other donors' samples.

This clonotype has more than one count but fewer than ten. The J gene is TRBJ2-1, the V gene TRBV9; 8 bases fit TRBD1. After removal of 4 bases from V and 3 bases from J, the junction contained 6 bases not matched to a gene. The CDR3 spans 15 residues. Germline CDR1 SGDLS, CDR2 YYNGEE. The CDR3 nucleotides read TGTGCCAGCAGCAAGACAGGGGACAACTACAATGAGCAGTTCTTC. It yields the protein CASSKTGDNYNEQFF.

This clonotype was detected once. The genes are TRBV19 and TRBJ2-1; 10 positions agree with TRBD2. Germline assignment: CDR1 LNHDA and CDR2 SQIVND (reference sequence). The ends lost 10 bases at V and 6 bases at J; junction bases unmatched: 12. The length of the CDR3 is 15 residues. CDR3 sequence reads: CANPPGRTSGNEQFF. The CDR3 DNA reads TGTGCCAACCCCCCGGGTAGGACTAGCGGCAATGAGCAGTTCTTC. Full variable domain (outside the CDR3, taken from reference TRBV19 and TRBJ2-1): DGGITQSPKYLFRKEGQNVTLSCEQNLNHDAMYWYRQDPGQGLRLIYYSQIVNDFQKGDIAEGYSVSREKKESFPLTVTSAQKNPTAFYLCANPPGRTSGNEQFFGPGTRLTVL.

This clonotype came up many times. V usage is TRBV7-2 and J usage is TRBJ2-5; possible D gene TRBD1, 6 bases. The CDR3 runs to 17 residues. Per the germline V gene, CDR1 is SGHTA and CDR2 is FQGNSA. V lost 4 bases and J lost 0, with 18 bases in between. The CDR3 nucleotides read TGTGCCAGCAGCTCCGGCAGGGGCAGGGGAGACCAAGAGACCCAGTACTTC. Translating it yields CASSSGRGRGDQETQYF.

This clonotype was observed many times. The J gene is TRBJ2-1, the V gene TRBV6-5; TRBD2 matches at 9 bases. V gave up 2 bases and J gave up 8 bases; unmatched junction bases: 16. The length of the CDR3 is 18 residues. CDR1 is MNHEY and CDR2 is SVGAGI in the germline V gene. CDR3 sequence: CASSYAPLGSGRMYEQFF. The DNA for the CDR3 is TGTGCCAGCAGTTACGCACCCCTCGGGAGCGGGAGGATGTATGAGCAGTTCTTC.

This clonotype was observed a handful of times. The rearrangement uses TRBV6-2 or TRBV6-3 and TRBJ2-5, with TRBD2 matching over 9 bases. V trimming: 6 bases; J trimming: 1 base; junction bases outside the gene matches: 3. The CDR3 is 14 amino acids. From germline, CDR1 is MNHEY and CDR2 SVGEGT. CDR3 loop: CASRLAGRQETQYF. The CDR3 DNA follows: TGTGCCAGCAGGCTAGCGGGACGCCAAGAGACCCAGTACTTC.

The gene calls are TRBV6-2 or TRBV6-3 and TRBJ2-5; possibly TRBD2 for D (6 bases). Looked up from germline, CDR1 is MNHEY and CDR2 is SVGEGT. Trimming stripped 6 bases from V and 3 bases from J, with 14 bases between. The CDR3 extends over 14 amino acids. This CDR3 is CASRTAGWEETQYF. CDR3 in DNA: TGTGCCAGCAGAACGGCGGGATGGGAAGAGACCCAGTACTTC.

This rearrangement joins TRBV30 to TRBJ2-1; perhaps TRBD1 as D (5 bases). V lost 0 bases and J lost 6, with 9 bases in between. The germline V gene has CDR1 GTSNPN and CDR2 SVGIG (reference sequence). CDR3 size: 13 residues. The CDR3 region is CAWSVYRFNEQFF. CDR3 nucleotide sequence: TGTGCCTGGAGTGTGTACAGGTTCAATGAGCAGTTCTTC.

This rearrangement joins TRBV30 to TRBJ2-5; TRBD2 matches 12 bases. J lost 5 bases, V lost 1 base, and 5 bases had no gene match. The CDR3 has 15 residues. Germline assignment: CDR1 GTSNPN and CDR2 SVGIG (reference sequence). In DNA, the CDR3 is TGTGCCTGGAGTGCAAGGACTAGCGGGGCGGAGACCCAGTACTTC. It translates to CAWSARTSGAETQYF.

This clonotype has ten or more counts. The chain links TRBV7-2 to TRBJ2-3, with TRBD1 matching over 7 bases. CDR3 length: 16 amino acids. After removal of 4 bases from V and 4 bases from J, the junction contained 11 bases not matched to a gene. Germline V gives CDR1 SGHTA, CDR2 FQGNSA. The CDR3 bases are TGTGCCAGCAGCTCCCGCCGCAGGGGGAGCGCAGATACGCAGTATTTT. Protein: CASSSRRRGSADTQYF.

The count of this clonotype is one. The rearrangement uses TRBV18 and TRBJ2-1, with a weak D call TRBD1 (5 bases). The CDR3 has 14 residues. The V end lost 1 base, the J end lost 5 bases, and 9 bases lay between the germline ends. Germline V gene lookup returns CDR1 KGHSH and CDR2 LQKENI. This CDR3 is CASSPRGGDNEQFF. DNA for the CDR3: TGTGCCAGCTCACCACGGGGCGGAGACAATGAGCAGTTCTTC.

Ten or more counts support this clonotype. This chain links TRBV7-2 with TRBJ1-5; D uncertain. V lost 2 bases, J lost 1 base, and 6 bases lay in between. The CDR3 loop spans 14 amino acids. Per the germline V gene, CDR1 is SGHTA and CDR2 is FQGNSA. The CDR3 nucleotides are TGTGCCAGCAGCTTAAATCCGAGCAATCAGCCCCAGCATTTT. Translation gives CASSLNPSNQPQHF.

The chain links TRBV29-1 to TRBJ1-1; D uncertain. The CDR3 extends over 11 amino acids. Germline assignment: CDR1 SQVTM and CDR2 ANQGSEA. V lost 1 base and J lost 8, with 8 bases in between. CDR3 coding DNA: TGCAGCGTTGAAGGGAGGTTCGAAGCTTTCTTT. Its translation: CSVEGRFEAFF.

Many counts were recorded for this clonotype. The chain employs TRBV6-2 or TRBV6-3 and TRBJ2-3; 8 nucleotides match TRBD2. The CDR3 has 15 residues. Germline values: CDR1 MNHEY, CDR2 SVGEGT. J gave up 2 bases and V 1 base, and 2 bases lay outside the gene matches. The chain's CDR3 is CASSYFGLATDTQYF. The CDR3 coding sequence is TGTGCCAGCAGTTACTTCGGACTAGCCACAGATACGCAGTATTTT.

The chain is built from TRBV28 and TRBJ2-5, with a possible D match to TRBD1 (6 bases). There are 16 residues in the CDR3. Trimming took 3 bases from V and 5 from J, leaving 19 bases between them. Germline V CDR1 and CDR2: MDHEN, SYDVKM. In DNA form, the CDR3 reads TGTGCCAGCAGTTTTCCCCCCGGACAGAAACGGGAGACCCAGTACTTC. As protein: CASSFPPGQKRETQYF.

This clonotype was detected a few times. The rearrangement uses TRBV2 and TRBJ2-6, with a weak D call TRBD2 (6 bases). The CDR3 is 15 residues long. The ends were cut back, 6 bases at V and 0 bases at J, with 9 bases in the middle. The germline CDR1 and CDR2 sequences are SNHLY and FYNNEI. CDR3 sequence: CASRGDFSGANVLTF. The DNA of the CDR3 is TGTGCCAGCAGGGGGGACTTCTCTGGGGCCAACGTCCTGACTTTC.

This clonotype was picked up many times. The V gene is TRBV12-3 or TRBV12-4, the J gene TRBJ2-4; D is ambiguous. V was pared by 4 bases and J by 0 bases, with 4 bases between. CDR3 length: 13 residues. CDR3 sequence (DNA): TGTGCCAGCAGTTATGGAGCCAAAAACATTCAGTACTTC. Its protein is CASSYGAKNIQYF.

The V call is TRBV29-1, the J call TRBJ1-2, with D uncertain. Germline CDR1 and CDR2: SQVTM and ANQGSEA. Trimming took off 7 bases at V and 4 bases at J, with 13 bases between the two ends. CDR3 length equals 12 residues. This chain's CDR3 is CSAVGPPYGYTF. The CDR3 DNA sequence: TGCAGCGCGGTCGGGCCCCCCTATGGCTACACCTTC.

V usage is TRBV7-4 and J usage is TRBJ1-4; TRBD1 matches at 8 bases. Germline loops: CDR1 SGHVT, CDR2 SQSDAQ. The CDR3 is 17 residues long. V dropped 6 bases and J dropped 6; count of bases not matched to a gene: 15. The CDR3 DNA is TGTGCCAGCAGTCCCAATTATCGACAGGGGCTGCATGAAAAACTGTTTTTT. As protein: CASSPNYRQGLHEKLFF.